This TCR beta chain was sequenced during a study of cytomegalovirus exposure and HLA in healthy donors. The study, taken as a whole, reports: Later work found that TCR association rates differed between HLA loci; DRB1 had the most and HLA-C the fewest.

Details on this clone: Its target is not known.

The CDR3 length is 13 residues. Germline CDR1 is MNHNY and CDR2 is SVGAGI (reference sequence). With 5 bases removed from V and 5 bases from J, the gap between germline ends came to 12 bases. The PCR employed 60 Vbeta primers together with 13 Jbeta primers. Profiled with immunoSEQ multiplex PCR; TCRdb holds only in-frame clones, not every one. This sample has about 160,000 clones; over 70% occur once, and the top ten carry 2.5% to 3%. This receptor was identified in a woman between 45 and 60 years old in good health and CMV-seropositive. The V and J genes are TRBV6-6 and TRBJ1-1, with D possibly TRBD1 on 6 matching bases. What was sequenced was PBMCs. CDR3 sequence reads: CASSQQGWTEAFF. In nucleotides, the CDR3 is TGTGCCAGCAGTCAACAGGGTTGGACTGAAGCTTTCTTT.